These 16 T cell receptor beta chains were all obtained from the same sample, sequenced in a study of blood T cell repertoires in COVID-19. Sequenced by immunoSEQ multiplex PCR; TCRdb stores in-frame clones only, minus some. The table lists around 290,000 clones, about nine tenths of them singletons. Material for sequencing was PBMCs or T cells enriched from blood (not recorded which). Receptors originate from a woman aged 40 to 49 who had recovered from COVID-19.

This sequence joins TRBV29-1 and TRBJ1-1; 8 bases map to TRBD1. CDR3 length: 13 residues. J gave up 4 bases and V 4 bases, and 5 bases lay outside the gene matches. CDR1 and CDR2 from the germline V gene are SQVTM and ANQGSEA. In DNA, the CDR3 is TGCAGCGTTGGGCAGGGGGCGGTCACTGAAGCTTTCTTT. Protein: CSVGQGAVTEAFF.

In this sample, this clone turned up once. The chain employs TRBV15 and TRBJ1-6; no reliable D call. The V end lost 0 bases, the J end lost 12 bases, and 15 bases lay between the germline ends. The CDR3 spans 15 residues. Germline lookup yields CDR1 LNHNV and CDR2 YYDKDF (reference sequence). The CDR3 is CATSREGSPGRPLHF. In DNA, the CDR3 is TGTGCCACCAGCAGAGAAGGAAGCCCCGGGAGACCCCTCCACTTT. The complete variable domain, with remaining parts taken from reference TRBV15 and TRBJ1-6, reads DAMVIQNPRYQVTQFGKPVTLSCSQTLNHNVMYWYQQKSSQAPKLLFHYYDKDFNNEADTPDNFQSRRPNTSFCFLDIRSPGLGDTAMYLCATSREGSPGRPLHFGNGTRLTVT.

The chain uses TRBV6-6 and TRBJ2-2; D unclear. Germline CDR1 and CDR2: MNHNY and SVGAGI (reference sequence). The CDR3 runs 15 residues. V was shortened by 1 base and J by 5 bases, with 11 bases between the two germline ends. The CDR3: CASSYWPKRTGELFF. The CDR3 nucleotides are TGTGCCAGCAGTTACTGGCCTAAGAGGACCGGGGAGCTGTTTTTT.

The gene calls are TRBV7-8 and TRBJ1-3, with D possibly matching TRBD1 (5 bases). CDR1 is SGHVS, CDR2 FQNEAQ, per germline. This CDR3 has 14 residues. Trimming removed 3 bases from V and 3 bases from J, with 9 bases in between. CDR3 sequence (DNA): TGTGCCAGCAGCTTGTACGACAGTGGAAACACCATATATTTT. Its translation: CASSLYDSGNTIYF.

The chain links TRBV27 to TRBJ1-5, with TRBD1 matching 10 bases. Germline V lookup: CDR1 MNHEY, CDR2 SMNVEV (reference sequence). Germline trimming cut 8 bases from V and 0 bases from J; bases unmatched to any gene: 1. The CDR3 loop spans 14 amino acids. The CDR3 is CASGTGDSNQPQHF. The CDR3, as DNA: TGTGCCAGCGGGACAGGGGATAGCAATCAGCCCCAGCATTTT.

This chain links TRBV4-1 with TRBJ2-7, with D unresolved. The CDR3 has 14 amino acids. The germline CDR1 and CDR2 sequences are MGHRA and YSYEKL. The V end lost 3 bases, the J end lost 1 base, and 10 bases lay between the germline ends. CDR3: CASSHVQASYEQYF. The CDR3 bases are TGCGCCAGCAGCCACGTCCAGGCTTCCTACGAGCAGTACTTC.

This chain links TRBV19 with TRBJ1-5; 8 bases are a match to TRBD1. The ends lost 5 bases at V and 4 bases at J; junction bases unmatched: 4. CDR3 size: 14 residues. Germline V CDR1 and CDR2: LNHDA, SQIVND (reference sequence). CDR3 DNA sequence: TGTGCCAGTAGTGACAGGGGACTAAATCAGCCCCAGCATTTT. It is translated as CASSDRGLNQPQHF.

The rearrangement uses TRBV5-1 and TRBJ1-6; 9 bases match TRBD1. The germline V gene encodes CDR1 SGHRS and CDR2 YFSETQ. This CDR3 has 16 amino acids. After removal of 3 bases from V and 6 bases from J, the junction contained 7 bases not matched to a gene. As DNA, the CDR3 is TGCGCCAGCAGCTCACAAACAGGGGGCCGTAATTCACCCCTCCACTTT. Amino acid sequence: CASSSQTGGRNSPLHF. The entire variable domain, with the rest obtained from reference TRBV5-1 and TRBJ1-6, is as follows: KAGVTQTPRYLIKTRGQQVTLSCSPISGHRSVSWYQQTPGQGLQFLFEYFSETQRNKGNFPGRFSGRQFSNSRSEMNVSTLELGDSALYLCASSSQTGGRNSPLHFGNGTRLTVT.

This clone has just one count. This chain links TRBV15 with TRBJ2-1, with 14 bases that match TRBD2. The V segment lost 6 bases and the J segment 15 bases; nucleotides outside the gene matches: 10. Looked up from germline, CDR1 is LNHNV and CDR2 is YYDKDF (reference sequence). This CDR3 is 14 amino acids long. CDR3: CATRTGLAGETPFF. Written as DNA, the CDR3 is TGTGCCACCAGAACGGGACTAGCGGGAGAAACTCCGTTCTTC.

This rearrangement joins TRBV5-4 to TRBJ2-7; the D gene is possibly TRBD1 (5 bases). Germline CDR1 is SGHNT and CDR2 is YYREEE (reference sequence). V lost 0 bases to trimming and J lost 2 bases, with 12 bases between them. CDR3 length: 15 residues. The CDR3: CASSLVRGSTYEQYF. Here the CDR3 DNA reads TGTGCCAGCAGCTTGGTAAGGGGATCTACCTACGAGCAGTACTTC.

This chain links TRBV5-1 with TRBJ2-7; 7 bases align to TRBD1. The CDR3 spans 14 residues. CDR1 is SGHRS, CDR2 YFSETQ, per germline. The V segment lost 2 bases and the J segment 2 bases; nucleotides outside the gene matches: 4. CDR3 DNA: TGCGCCAGCAGCTTAGACAGGGTGACCTACGAGCAGTACTTC. Its translation: CASSLDRVTYEQYF.

The chain carries TRBV7-8 and TRBJ1-2, with TRBD1 matching over 10 bases. The junction had 10 bases not matched to a gene; V was cut back by 5 bases and J by 7 bases. CDR1 is SGHVS and CDR2 is FQNEAQ in the germline V gene. This CDR3 contains 15 residues. The CDR3 DNA reads as TGTGCCAGCAGCCCCACGACAGGGGGCATCAGTGGCTACACCTTC. Its protein product is CASSPTTGGISGYTF.

The V call is TRBV6-4, the J call TRBJ1-1, with D possibly being TRBD1 (6 bases). This CDR3 comprises 14 residues. V dropped 2 bases and J dropped 5 bases, with 12 bases sitting between them. Germline V lookup: CDR1 MRHNA, CDR2 SNTAGT. The CDR3 nucleotides are TGTGCCAGCAGTGACGGCGGGGGGCAGACTGAAGCTTTCTTT. This codes for CASSDGGGQTEAFF.

The chain employs TRBV4-1 and TRBJ2-7, with D perhaps TRBD2 (5 bases). V lost 1 base and J 5 bases, leaving 15 bases between the germline ends. CDR1 and CDR2 (germline): MGHRA, YSYEKL. The CDR3 has 15 amino acids. The chain's CDR3 is CASSQGRVRGNEQYF. In DNA form, the CDR3 reads TGCGCCAGCAGCCAAGGTCGGGTGAGAGGGAACGAGCAGTACTTC.

The V and J genes are TRBV11-3 and TRBJ1-1; D uncertain. This CDR3 comprises 13 residues. Between the trimmed V and J ends, which lost 3 bases and 1 base, there was a span of 6 bases. Germline assignment: CDR1 SGHNT and CDR2 YENEEA. CDR3 nucleotides: TGTGCCAGCAGCTTCGTGCGGAACACTGAAGCTTTCTTT. It specifies CASSFVRNTEAFF.

The J gene is TRBJ2-1, the V gene TRBV11-3, with D uncertain. V lost 6 bases to trimming and J lost 3 bases, with 15 bases between them. This CDR3 region has 15 residues. Per the germline V gene, CDR1 is SGHNT and CDR2 is YENEEA. CDR3 in amino acids: CASRRVQERYNEQFF. CDR3 DNA: TGTGCCAGCAGGCGAGTACAAGAGCGCTACAATGAGCAGTTCTTC.